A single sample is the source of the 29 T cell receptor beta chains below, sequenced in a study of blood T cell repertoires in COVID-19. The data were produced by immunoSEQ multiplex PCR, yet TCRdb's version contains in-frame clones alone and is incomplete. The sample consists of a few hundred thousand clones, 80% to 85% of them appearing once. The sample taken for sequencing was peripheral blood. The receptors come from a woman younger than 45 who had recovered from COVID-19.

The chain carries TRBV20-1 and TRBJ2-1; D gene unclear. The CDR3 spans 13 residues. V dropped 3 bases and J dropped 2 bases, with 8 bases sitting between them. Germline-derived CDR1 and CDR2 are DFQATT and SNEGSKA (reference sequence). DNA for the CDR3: TGCAGTGCTAGTCTTATAACCTACAATGAGCAGTTCTTC. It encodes CSASLITYNEQFF.

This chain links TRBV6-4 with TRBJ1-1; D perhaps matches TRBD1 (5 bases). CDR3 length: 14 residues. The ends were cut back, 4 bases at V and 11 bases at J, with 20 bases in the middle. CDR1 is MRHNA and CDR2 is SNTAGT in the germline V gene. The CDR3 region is CASSADRGGGKAFF. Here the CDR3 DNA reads TGTGCCAGCAGTGCTGATAGGGGAGGTGGAAAGGCTTTCTTT.

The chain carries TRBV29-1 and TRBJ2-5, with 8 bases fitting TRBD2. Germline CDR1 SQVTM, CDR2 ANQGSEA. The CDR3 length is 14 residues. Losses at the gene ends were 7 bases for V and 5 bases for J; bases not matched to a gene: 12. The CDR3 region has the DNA TGCAGCGCCAAAAGCAAGCGGGAGAGGGAGACCCAGTACTTC. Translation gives CSAKSKRERETQYF.

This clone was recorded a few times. DNA for the CDR3: TGTGCCATCAAGGCAGAGGGGGCGAAGACTGAAGCTTTCTTT. As protein: CAIKAEGAKTEAFF. V usage is TRBV10-3 and J usage is TRBJ1-1; 7 bases line up with TRBD1. The junction had 10 bases not matched to a gene; V was cut back by 7 bases and J by 5 bases. CDR1 is ENHRY, CDR2 SYGVKD, per germline. The CDR3 runs 14 residues.

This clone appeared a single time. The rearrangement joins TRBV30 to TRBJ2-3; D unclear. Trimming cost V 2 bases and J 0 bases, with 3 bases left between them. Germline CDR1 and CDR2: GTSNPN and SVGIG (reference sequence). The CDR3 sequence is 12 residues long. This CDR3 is CAWSTSTDTQYF. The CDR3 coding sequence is TGTGCCTGGAGTACTAGCACAGATACGCAGTATTTT.

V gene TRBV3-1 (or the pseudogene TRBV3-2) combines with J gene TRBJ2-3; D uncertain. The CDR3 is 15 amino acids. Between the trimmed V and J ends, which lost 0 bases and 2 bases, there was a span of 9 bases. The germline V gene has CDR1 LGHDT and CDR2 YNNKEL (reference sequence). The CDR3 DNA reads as TGTGCCAGCAGCCAAGATGTCGGGTCCACAGATACGCAGTATTTT. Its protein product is CASSQDVGSTDTQYF.

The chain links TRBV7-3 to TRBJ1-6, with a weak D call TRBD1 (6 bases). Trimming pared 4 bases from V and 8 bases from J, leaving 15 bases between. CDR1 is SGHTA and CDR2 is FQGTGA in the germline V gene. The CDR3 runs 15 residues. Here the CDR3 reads CASSSGGRFDSPLHF. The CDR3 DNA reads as TGTGCCAGCAGCTCGGGGGGCAGGTTCGATTCACCCCTCCACTTT.

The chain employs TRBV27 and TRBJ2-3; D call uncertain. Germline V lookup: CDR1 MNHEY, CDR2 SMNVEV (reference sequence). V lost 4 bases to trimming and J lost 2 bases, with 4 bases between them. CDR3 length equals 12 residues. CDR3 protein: CASSSYTDTQYF. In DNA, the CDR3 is TGTGCCAGCAGTTCGTACACAGATACGCAGTATTTT.

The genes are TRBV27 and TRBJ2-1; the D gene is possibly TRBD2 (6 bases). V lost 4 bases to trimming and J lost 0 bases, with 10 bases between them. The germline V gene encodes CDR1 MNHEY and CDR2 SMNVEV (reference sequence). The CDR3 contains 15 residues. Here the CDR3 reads CASSSSVSSYNEQFF. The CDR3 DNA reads TGTGCCAGCAGTTCTAGCGTCAGCTCCTACAATGAGCAGTTCTTC.

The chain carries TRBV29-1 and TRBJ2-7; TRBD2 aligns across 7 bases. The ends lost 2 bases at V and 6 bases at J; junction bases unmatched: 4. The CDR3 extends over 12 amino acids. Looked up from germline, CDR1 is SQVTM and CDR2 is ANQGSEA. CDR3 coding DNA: TGCAGCGTTGAACCCGGGGGGAGCGAGCAGTACTTC. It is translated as CSVEPGGSEQYF.

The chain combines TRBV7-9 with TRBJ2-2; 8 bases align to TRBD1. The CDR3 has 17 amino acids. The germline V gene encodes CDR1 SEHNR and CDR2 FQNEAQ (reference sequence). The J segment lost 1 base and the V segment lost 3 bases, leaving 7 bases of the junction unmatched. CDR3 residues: CASSLSSGTGNTGELFF. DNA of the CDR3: TGTGCCAGCAGCTTGTCTTCCGGGACAGGGAACACCGGGGAGCTGTTTTTT.

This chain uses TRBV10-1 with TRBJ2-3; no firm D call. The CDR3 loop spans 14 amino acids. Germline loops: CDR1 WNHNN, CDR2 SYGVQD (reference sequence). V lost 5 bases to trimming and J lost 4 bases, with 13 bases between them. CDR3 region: CASSSSRGPDTQYF. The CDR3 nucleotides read TGCGCCAGCAGTAGCTCGCGCGGTCCAGATACGCAGTATTTT.

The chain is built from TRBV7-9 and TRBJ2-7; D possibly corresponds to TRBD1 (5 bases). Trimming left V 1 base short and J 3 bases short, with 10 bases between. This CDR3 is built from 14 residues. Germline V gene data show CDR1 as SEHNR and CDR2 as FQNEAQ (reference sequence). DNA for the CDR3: TGTGCCAGCAGCTTAGGGACAAACAACTACGAGCAGTACTTC. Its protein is CASSLGTNNYEQYF.

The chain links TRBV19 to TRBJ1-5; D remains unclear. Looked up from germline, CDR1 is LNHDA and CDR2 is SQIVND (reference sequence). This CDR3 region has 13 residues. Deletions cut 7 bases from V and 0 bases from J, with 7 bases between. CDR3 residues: CASNGYSNQPQHF. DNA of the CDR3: TGTGCCAGTAACGGGTATAGCAATCAGCCCCAGCATTTT.

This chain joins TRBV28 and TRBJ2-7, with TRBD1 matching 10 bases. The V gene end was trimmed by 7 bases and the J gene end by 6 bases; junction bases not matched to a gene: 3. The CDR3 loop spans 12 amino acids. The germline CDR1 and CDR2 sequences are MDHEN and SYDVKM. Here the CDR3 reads CASTGQGREQYF. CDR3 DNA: TGTGCCAGCACGGGACAGGGGCGCGAGCAGTACTTC.

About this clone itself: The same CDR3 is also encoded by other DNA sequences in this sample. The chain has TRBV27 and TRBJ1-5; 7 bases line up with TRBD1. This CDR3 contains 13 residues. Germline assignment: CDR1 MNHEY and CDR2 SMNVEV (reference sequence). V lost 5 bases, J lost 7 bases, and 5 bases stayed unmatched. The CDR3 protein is CASSLQGSQPQHF. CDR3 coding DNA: TGTGCCAGCAGTCTACAGGGGAGCCAGCCCCAGCATTTT.

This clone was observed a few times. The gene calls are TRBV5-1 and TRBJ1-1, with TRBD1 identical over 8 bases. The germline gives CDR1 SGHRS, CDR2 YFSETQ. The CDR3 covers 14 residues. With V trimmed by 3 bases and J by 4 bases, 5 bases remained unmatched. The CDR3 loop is CASSSWTGITEAFF. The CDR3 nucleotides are TGCGCCAGCAGCTCCTGGACAGGGATCACTGAAGCTTTCTTT.

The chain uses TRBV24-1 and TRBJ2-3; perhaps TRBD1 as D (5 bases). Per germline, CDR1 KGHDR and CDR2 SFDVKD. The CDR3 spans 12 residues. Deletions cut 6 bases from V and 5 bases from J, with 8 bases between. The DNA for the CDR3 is TGTGCCACCAGTTGGGGCGAAGATACGCAGTATTTT. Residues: CATSWGEDTQYF.

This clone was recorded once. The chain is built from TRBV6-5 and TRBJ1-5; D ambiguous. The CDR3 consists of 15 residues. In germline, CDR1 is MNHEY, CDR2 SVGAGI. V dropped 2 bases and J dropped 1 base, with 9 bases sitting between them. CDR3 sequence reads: CASSYDGNSNQPQHF. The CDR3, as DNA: TGTGCCAGCAGTTACGACGGGAACAGCAATCAGCCCCAGCATTTT.

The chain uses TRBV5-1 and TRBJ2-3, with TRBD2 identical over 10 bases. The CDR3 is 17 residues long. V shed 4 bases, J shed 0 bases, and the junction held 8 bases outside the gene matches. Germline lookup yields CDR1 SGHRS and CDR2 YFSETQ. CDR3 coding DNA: TGCGCCAGCAGCCTGGGGGCTAGCGGGGGAAGCACAGATACGCAGTATTTT. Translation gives CASSLGASGGSTDTQYF.

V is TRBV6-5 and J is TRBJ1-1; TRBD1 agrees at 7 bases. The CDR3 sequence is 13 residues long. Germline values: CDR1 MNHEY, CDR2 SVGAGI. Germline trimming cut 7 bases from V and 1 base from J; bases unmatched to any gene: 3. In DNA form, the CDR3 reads TGTGCCAGCAAGGGGACAGCGAACACTGAAGCTTTCTTT. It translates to CASKGTANTEAFF.

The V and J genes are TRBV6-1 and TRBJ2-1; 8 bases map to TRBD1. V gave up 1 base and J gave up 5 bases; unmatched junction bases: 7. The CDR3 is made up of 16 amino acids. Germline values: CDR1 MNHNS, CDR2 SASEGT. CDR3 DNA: TGTGCCAGCAGTGAAGTTGCAGGGGGCGCGAACAATGAGCAGTTCTTC. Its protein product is CASSEVAGGANNEQFF.

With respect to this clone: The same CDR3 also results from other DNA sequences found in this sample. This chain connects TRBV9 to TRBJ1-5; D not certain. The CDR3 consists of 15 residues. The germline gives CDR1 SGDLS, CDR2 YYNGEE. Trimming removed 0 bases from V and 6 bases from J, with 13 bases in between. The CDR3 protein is CASSVDLGQGQPQHF. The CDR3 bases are TGTGCCAGCAGCGTAGATCTGGGCCAAGGTCAGCCCCAGCATTTT.

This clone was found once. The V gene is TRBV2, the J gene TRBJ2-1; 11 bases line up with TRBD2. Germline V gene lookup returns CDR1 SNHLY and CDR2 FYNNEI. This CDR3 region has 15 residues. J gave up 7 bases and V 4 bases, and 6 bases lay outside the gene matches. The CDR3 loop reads CASSGDLAGGNEQFF. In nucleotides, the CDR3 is TGTGCCAGCAGTGGAGACCTAGCGGGAGGAAATGAGCAGTTCTTC.

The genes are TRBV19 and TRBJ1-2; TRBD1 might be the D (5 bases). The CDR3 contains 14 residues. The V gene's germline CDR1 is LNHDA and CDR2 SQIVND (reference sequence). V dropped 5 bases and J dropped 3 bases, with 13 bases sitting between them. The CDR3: CASSPGRADYGYTF. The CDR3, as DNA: TGTGCCAGTAGTCCCGGCAGGGCTGACTATGGCTACACCTTC. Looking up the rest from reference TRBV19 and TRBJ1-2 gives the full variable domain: DGGITQSPKYLFRKEGQNVTLSCEQNLNHDAMYWYRQDPGQGLRLIYYSQIVNDFQKGDIAEGYSVSREKKESFPLTVTSAQKNPTAFYLCASSPGRADYGYTFGSGTRLTVV.

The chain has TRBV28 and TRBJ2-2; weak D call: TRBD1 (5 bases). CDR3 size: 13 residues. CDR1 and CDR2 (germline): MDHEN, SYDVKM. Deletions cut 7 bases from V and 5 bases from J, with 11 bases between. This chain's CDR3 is CASTDSGTGELFF. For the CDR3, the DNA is TGTGCCAGCACAGACTCAGGGACCGGGGAGCTGTTTTTT.

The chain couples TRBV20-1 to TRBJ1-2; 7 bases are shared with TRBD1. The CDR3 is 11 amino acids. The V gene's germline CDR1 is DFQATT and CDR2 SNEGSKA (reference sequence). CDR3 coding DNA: TGCAGGACAGGGAGTGCGTATGGCTACACCTTC. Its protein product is CRTGSAYGYTF.

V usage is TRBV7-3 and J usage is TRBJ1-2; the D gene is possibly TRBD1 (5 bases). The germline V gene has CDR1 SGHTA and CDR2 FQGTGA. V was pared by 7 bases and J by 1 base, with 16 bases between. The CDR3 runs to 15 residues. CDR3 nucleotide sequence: TGTGCCAGCACCCCAGGAGGGGCGGATAACTATGGCTACACCTTC. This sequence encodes CASTPGGADNYGYTF.

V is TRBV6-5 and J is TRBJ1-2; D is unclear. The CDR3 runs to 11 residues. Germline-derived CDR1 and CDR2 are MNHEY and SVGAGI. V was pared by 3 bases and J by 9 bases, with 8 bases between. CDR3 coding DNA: TGTGCCAGCAGTTATGGAGTCAGCTACACCTTC. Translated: CASSYGVSYTF.